This T cell receptor (beta chain) was identified in a study of chemoradiotherapy in HPV16-positive cancers. Repeated repertoire sampling spanned the course of chemoradiotherapy. CDR1 MGHRA and CDR2 YSYEKL come from the germline V gene. The CDR3 length is 17 residues. The junction had 4 bases not matched to a gene; V was cut back by 0 bases and J by 0 bases. The sample holds one count of this clone. Its antigen remains unidentified. The study, taken as a whole, reports: Only two HPV16-positive patients supplied the functional HPV-specificity definition. Candidate HPV-specific clones and E7-related TCR motifs grew in tumor during treatment.

Assay used: immunoSEQ multiplex PCR; TCRdb lists only in-frame clones, some missing. The table has tens of thousands of clones, more than 75% seen once. The TCR originated in a human donor with HPV-associated anogenital cancer. The genes are TRBV4-1 and TRBJ2-1; 8 nucleotides line up with TRBD1. Sequenced here: blood, sampled from a patient who underwent chemoradiotherapy. The CDR3 is CASSQDRTGSSYNEQFF. CDR3 coding DNA: TGCGCCAGCAGCCAAGATCGGACAGGGAGCTCCTACAATGAGCAGTTCTTC.